This TCR beta chain derives from a study of cytomegalovirus exposure and HLA in healthy donors. The CDR3 sequence is 16 residues long. Trimming at V came to 5 bases and at J to 1 base, leaving 4 bases not matched to a gene. Germline CDR1 reads SGHNT; CDR2 reads YENEEA. Primers for the PCR totalled 60 Vbeta and 13 Jbeta. This table comes from immunoSEQ multiplex PCR, and its TCRdb copy is limited to in-frame clones, with some not included. The data hold approximately 86,000 clones, with roughly 70% observed a single time. The V and J genes are TRBV11-3 and TRBJ2-5, with 13 bases fitting TRBD2. The specimen was PBMCs. The TCR originated in a man aged 35-49 years in good health and CMV-seronegative. The CDR3 spells CASSPGLAGPQETQYF. CDR3 DNA: TGTGCCAGCAGCCCGGGACTAGCGGGGCCCCAAGAGACCCAGTACTTC.